This TCR beta chain emerged from a study of Tregs in tolerant kidney transplant recipients. Findings and caveats of the study: Findings come from small patient numbers and require larger validation.

V lost 0 bases, J lost 2 bases, and 2 bases stayed unmatched. This CDR3 contains 14 residues. In germline, CDR1 is GTSNPN, CDR2 SVGIG (reference sequence). About this clone: What it binds is not known.

The repertoire was sequenced with immunoSEQ multiplex PCR; TCRdb's copy has only in-frame clones and lacks some. Among about 50,000 clones listed, around 90% were seen once. Recipients received nonmyeloablative bone marrow transplants from related graft donors, with transient mixed chimerism. Unstimulated regulatory T cells (CD4+CD25+CD127-), CD4+CD25- non-regulatory cells, CD4 and CD8 cells were FACS-sorted from thawed PBMCs. The rearrangement joins TRBV30 to TRBJ2-7; 9 positions match TRBD1. The source material was CD8+ T cells from blood (PBMCs), sampled 12 months after the transplant. The receptor's source is a human patient who received a combined kidney and bone marrow transplant. The graft donor may have given rise to some T cells. The CDR3 DNA reads TGTGCCTGGAGTGTCACAGGGGGCACCTACGAGCAGTACTTC. Residues: CAWSVTGGTYEQYF.